This TCR beta chain is from a study of T cell changes during pregnancy in multiple sclerosis. This clone was observed a handful of times. Clones were sequenced by immunoSEQ multiplex PCR, and TCRdb holds only the in-frame ones, with some missing. Of tens of thousands of clones in the sample, approximately 94% are singletons; the top ten hold around 1.3%. The V and J ends lost 3 bases and 6 bases, in that order; junction bases with no gene match: 5. CDR1 and CDR2 from the germline V gene are SEHNR and FQNEAQ (reference sequence). There are 15 residues in the CDR3. The input for sequencing was peripheral blood, taken before pregnancy. The chain recombines TRBV7-9 with TRBJ2-1; 10 nucleotides agree with TRBD2. This TCR was recovered from a female donor with multiple sclerosis, enrolled in a pregnancy study. This chain's CDR3 is CASSFGTSDTNEQFF. The CDR3 coding sequence is TGTGCCAGCAGCTTCGGGACTAGCGATACCAATGAGCAGTTCTTC.